This is a list of T cell receptor beta chains from one sample in a study of shared clonotypes between healthy human individuals. Clones were read by immunoSEQ multiplex PCR, and TCRdb kept only the in-frame ones, dropping some. The data contain 900,000 to 1,200,000 clones, around 78% of them singletons. The sequenced sample was memory CD4+ T cells from PBMCs. These TCRs come from a man younger than 35 in good health. Some clones in this sample may be carry-over from other donors' samples. Both conserved end residues are part of each CDR3. A D gene is named only where the DNA matches it firmly. Clone size is not always given. Where it is, it says once, few, many or a class for expanded clones.

j_call d_call v_call clone_size cdr3_nt cdr3_aa
TRBJ2-4 . TRBV5-1 few TGCGCCAGCAGCTCAATCCCGGAGAATGACATTCAGTACTTC CASSSIPENDIQYF
TRBJ1-4 . TRBV29-1 few TGCAGCGTTGTAAACCCTAATGAAAAACTGTTTTTT CSVVNPNEKLFF
TRBJ1-1 TRBD1 TRBV7-3 . TGTGCCAGCAGCTTAACGGAGGGGGCGGTAGCTTTCTTT CASSLTEGAVAFF
TRBJ2-1 TRBD2 TRBV19 once TGTGCCGGAGGGCCAAGGACTAGCTGGAATGAGCAGTTCTTC CAGGPRTSWNEQFF
TRBJ1-3 . TRBV4-1 . TGCGCCAGCAGCCACAGACTTGGGGAAGGCTCTGGAAACACCATATATTTT CASSHRLGEGSGNTIYF
TRBJ2-3 . TRBV5-1 . TGCGCCAGCAGCTTGGTGGACCACAGCACAGATACGCAGTATTTT CASSLVDHSTDTQYF
TRBJ2-3 TRBD2 TRBV15 . TGTGCCACCAGCAGAACGACTAGCGCCACAGATACGCAGTATTTT CATSRTTSATDTQYF
TRBJ2-3 TRBD1 TRBV5-4 . TGTGCCAGCAGCCAGGGGGCTAGCGCTAGCACAGATACGCAGTATTTT CASSQGASASTDTQYF
TRBJ1-1 . TRBV6-1 . TGTGCCAGCAGCGTAATCCGACAAAACACTGAAGCTTTCTTT CASSVIRQNTEAFF
TRBJ1-1 . TRBV20-1 . TGCAGTGCTAGGCAGAACACTGAAGCTTTCTTT CSARQNTEAFF
TRBJ1-1 TRBD1 TRBV11-2 . TGTGCCAGCAGTCGGGACAGTGAAGCTTTCTTT CASSRDSEAFF
TRBJ2-5 . TRBV29-1 . TGCAGCGCTTTGATTGTTAATCGGGGACGGAGGGAGACCCAGTACTTC CSALIVNRGRRETQYF
TRBJ1-1 . TRBV5-1 . TGCGCCAGCAGCGGCCCCCCGGGAGGGAGCACTGAAGCTTTCTTT CASSGPPGGSTEAFF
TRBJ2-5 TRBD2 TRBV29-1 . TGCAGCTCTTTAGCGGGACCAGAGACCCAGTACTTC CSSLAGPETQYF
TRBJ1-2 TRBD1 TRBV4-2 . TGTGCCAGCAGCCCTACCAGGACAGGGACTCACTATGGCTACACCTTC CASSPTRTGTHYGYTF
TRBJ2-7 . TRBV6-1 once TGTGCCAGCAGTGATTTGATTACAGGCATATCCTACGAGCAGTACTTC CASSDLITGISYEQYF
TRBJ1-2 . TRBV19 once TGTGCCAGTAGTACCACAGAATTTGGCTACACCTTC CASSTTEFGYTF
TRBJ2-7 . TRBV9 . TGTGCCAGCAGCGTAGGGGGGAACTTGGCGGGAGAGCAGTACTTC CASSVGGNLAGEQYF
TRBJ2-7 . TRBV11-2 . TGTGCCAGCAGCCCCTGGGGCCACGAGCAGTACTTC CASSPWGHEQYF
TRBJ2-7 . TRBV6-1 many TGTGCCAGCAGTGACAAGGGGTCCCCCTCCGAGCAGTACTTC CASSDKGSPSEQYF
TRBJ2-3 . TRBV5-4 . TGTGCCAGCAGCCAACCACCTAGCACAGATACGCAGTATTTT CASSQPPSTDTQYF
TRBJ2-7 TRBD1 TRBV29-1 once TGCAGCGTTCTCACCGGGACAGGGGGGTACGAGCAGTACTTC CSVLTGTGGYEQYF
TRBJ2-3 . TRBV11-2 . TGTGCCAGCAGCTTAGATCTTACAGATACGCAGTATTTT CASSLDLTDTQYF
TRBJ1-2 . TRBV7-2 . TGTGCCAGCAGCTTAGTTAACTATGGCTACACCTTC CASSLVNYGYTF
TRBJ2-1 . TRBV7-2 . TGTGCCAGCAGCTTTGGGGTAACCCGCAATGAGCAGTTCTTC CASSFGVTRNEQFF
TRBJ2-2 TRBD2 TRBV7-2 few TGTGCCAGCAGCGTCGGGACTAGCTCCGGGGAGCTGTTTTTT CASSVGTSSGELFF
TRBJ1-2 . TRBV2 . TGTGCCAGCAGTTTCCGGGAAATGGGGGGCTACACCTTC CASSFREMGGYTF
TRBJ1-5 . TRBV28 . TGTGCCAGCAGTGGGGGACCGTTTAGCAATCAGCCCCAGCATTTT CASSGGPFSNQPQHF
TRBJ2-5 TRBD1 TRBV6-5 . TGTGCCATCAGACCGGGACAGGGTCCTCAAGAGACCCAGTACTTC CAIRPGQGPQETQYF
TRBJ1-5 TRBD1 TRBV19 . TGTGCCAGTAGTCTGGGACAGGCGAACAATCAGCCCCAGCATTTT CASSLGQANNQPQHF
TRBJ1-5 . TRBV10-3 . TGTGCCATCAGTGAGTCGGGCCCAGGGGACCAGCCCCAGCATTTT CAISESGPGDQPQHF
TRBJ2-1 TRBD2 TRBV18 . TGTGCCAGCTCAGAAGGGACTAGCGGGGGGTATGAGCAGTTCTTC CASSEGTSGGYEQFF
TRBJ1-5 . TRBV18 many TGTGCCAGCTCACCAGGGGGTTATCAGCCCCAGCATTTT CASSPGGYQPQHF
TRBJ1-3 . TRBV30 . TGTGCCTGGAGTGTACCCCGCTCATCCTCTGGAAACACCATATATTTT CAWSVPRSSSGNTIYF
TRBJ2-7 TRBD2 TRBV6-6 . TGTGCCAGCAGTTACTCGATGGCTAGCGGGTCCTACGAGCAGTACTTC CASSYSMASGSYEQYF
TRBJ1-3 TRBD1 TRBV28 once TGTGCCAGCAGTCTCACAGGGGAGCGGCTTTCGGGAAACACCATATATTTT CASSLTGERLSGNTIYF
TRBJ2-7 . TRBV7-8 . TGTGCCAGCAGTCTCCAAGAGGGCTACGAGCAGTACTTC CASSLQEGYEQYF
TRBJ2-1 . TRBV20-1 . TGCAGTGCCGGCTTCGGCAATGAGCAGTTCTTC CSAGFGNEQFF
TRBJ2-7 TRBD2 TRBV6-6 . TGTGCCAGCAGTTCGACTAGCGGGTCCTCCTACGAGCAGTACTTC CASSSTSGSSYEQYF
TRBJ1-3 . TRBV5-1 . TGCGCCAGCAGCGAACGACAGTCGTCTGGAAACACCATATATTTT CASSERQSSGNTIYF
TRBJ1-3 . TRBV5-4 . TGTGCCAGCAGAGGTTCATCTGGAAACACCATATATTTT CASRGSSGNTIYF
TRBJ2-7 TRBD2 TRBV23-1 once TGCGCCAGCAACTGGCTAGCGGACTACGAGCAGTACTTC CASNWLADYEQYF
TRBJ2-6 . TRBV7-3 . TGTGCCAGCAAATTCCGCGTCCTTTCAACCCCGTCTGGGGCCAACGTCCTGACTTTC CASKFRVLSTPSGANVLTF
TRBJ2-3 . TRBV6-1 . TGTGCCAGCAGTGAGATAAGGGATGATACGCAGTATTTT CASSEIRDDTQYF
TRBJ2-7 . TRBV15 . TGTGCCACCAGCAGAGGTTGGACACCGTACGAGCAGTACTTC CATSRGWTPYEQYF
TRBJ2-7 TRBD1 TRBV14 once TGTGCCAGCAGCCACCTGACAGGGGGCGGCATGTCCTACGAGCAGTACTTC CASSHLTGGGMSYEQYF
TRBJ2-7 TRBD1 TRBV6-6 . TGTGCCAGCAGTTCCGGACAGGGGACCTACGAGCAGTACTTC CASSSGQGTYEQYF
TRBJ1-4 . TRBV28 . TGTGCCAGCACAACTCCATCGGATGAAAAACTGTTTTTT CASTTPSDEKLFF
TRBJ1-2 . TRBV27 . TGTGCCAGCAGCTCCCAACAGGGTGGCTACACCTTC CASSSQQGGYTF